These 27 T cell receptor beta chains were all obtained from the same sample, sequenced in a study of identical twins. TCRdb reprocessed the 5' RACE reads via MiXCR and lists one record per CDR3 protein. The top ten clones hold 0.27% of a sample with more than 1.5 million distinct CDR3 sequences, under 35% of them seen once. The source material was cord blood. Receptors originate from a newborn girl in good health.

This clonotype was detected a few times. The chain carries TRBV18 and TRBJ2-5, with unresolved D. Trimming removed 1 base from V and 1 base from J, with 10 bases in between. CDR1 is KGHSH and CDR2 is LQKENI in the germline V gene. CDR3 size: 15 residues. CDR3 DNA: TGTGCCAGCTCACCACTAGGACCCCTCCAAGAGACCCAGTACTTC. It codes for CASSPLGPLQETQYF.

The CDR3 nucleotides read TGCGCCAGCAGCTTGGAGACTAGCGGGAGCAAGGGACCCTACAATGAGCAGTTCTTC. This sequence encodes CASSLETSGSKGPYNEQFF. This chain connects TRBV5-1 to TRBJ2-1, with TRBD2 matching over 12 bases. Germline V lookup: CDR1 SGHRS, CDR2 YFSETQ. CDR3 length: 19 amino acids. Trimming at V came to 0 bases and at J to 2 bases, leaving 9 bases not matched to a gene. The complete variable domain, with remaining parts taken from reference TRBV5-1 and TRBJ2-1, reads KAGVTQTPRYLIKTRGQQVTLSCSPISGHRSVSWYQQTPGQGLQFLFEYFSETQRNKGNFPGRFSGRQFSNSRSEMNVSTLELGDSALYLCASSLETSGSKGPYNEQFFGPGTRLTVL.

The genes are TRBV12-3 or TRBV12-4 and TRBJ2-6; D is unclear. The V gene lost 0 bases and the J gene lost 0 bases, with 12 bases spanning the gap. CDR3 length: 18 residues. CDR3 loop: CASSLAPWSSSGANVLTF. DNA for the CDR3: TGTGCCAGCAGTTTAGCGCCGTGGTCAAGCTCTGGGGCCAACGTCCTGACTTTC.

The chain has TRBV6-2 or TRBV6-3 and TRBJ2-1, with 8 bases lining up with TRBD2. Germline loops: CDR1 MNHEY, CDR2 SVGEGT. There are 16 residues in the CDR3. J lost 2 bases, V lost 2 bases, and 5 bases had no gene match. CDR3 in DNA: TGTGCCAGCAGTTACGTTCGGGGGGGGCCCTACAATGAGCAGTTCTTC. Translated: CASSYVRGGPYNEQFF.

The V and J genes are TRBV2 and TRBJ2-2; tentatively, D is TRBD2 (6 bases). The CDR3 consists of 15 residues. Per germline, CDR1 SNHLY and CDR2 FYNNEI. The ends were cut back, 4 bases at V and 2 bases at J, with 11 bases in the middle. The CDR3, as DNA: TGTGCCAGCAGTGTCCAGGGAGGTAACACCGGGGAGCTGTTTTTT. This sequence encodes CASSVQGGNTGELFF.

This sequence joins TRBV5-1 and TRBJ1-1; 8 nucleotides match TRBD1. The V segment lost 2 bases and the J segment 1 base; nucleotides outside the gene matches: 4. The CDR3 is made up of 15 amino acids. Germline assignment: CDR1 SGHRS and CDR2 YFSETQ. CDR3 in DNA: TGCGCCAGCAGCTTTCAGGGGGCAACGAACACTGAAGCTTTCTTT. Translated, it gives CASSFQGATNTEAFF.

V usage is TRBV7-9 and J usage is TRBJ1-2; D not resolved. The CDR3 consists of 14 residues. Germline V CDR1 and CDR2: SEHNR, FQNEAQ (reference sequence). V lost 5 bases and J 4 bases, leaving 14 bases between the germline ends. Here the CDR3 DNA reads TGTGCCAGCAGCCGCGGGGAGGGCCTCTATGGCTACACCTTC. Its protein product is CASSRGEGLYGYTF. Complete variable domain (other parts from reference TRBV7-9 and TRBJ1-2): DTGVSQNPRHKITKRGQNVTFRCDPISEHNRLYWYRQTLGQGPEFLTYFQNEAQLEKSRLLSDRFSAERPKGSFSTLEIQRTEQGDSAMYLCASSRGEGLYGYTFGSGTRLTVV.

This clonotype has ten or more counts. The chain has TRBV6-5 and TRBJ2-1, with 7 bases aligning to TRBD2. This CDR3 has 14 amino acids. The J segment lost 8 bases and the V segment lost 10 bases, leaving 14 bases of the junction unmatched. Germline-derived CDR1 and CDR2 are MNHEY and SVGAGI. The CDR3 coding sequence is TGTGCCATCGGCGGGGGTCTCTACCCCTATGAGCAGTTCTTC. This sequence encodes CAIGGGLYPYEQFF.

This clonotype was seen many times. The rearrangement uses TRBV20-1 and TRBJ2-5; D is unclear. V lost 5 bases, J lost 1 base, and 11 bases lay in between. Germline V lookup: CDR1 DFQATT, CDR2 SNEGSKA (reference sequence). The CDR3 contains 13 residues. The CDR3 sequence: CSAPTRLQETQYF. CDR3 nucleotide sequence: TGCAGTGCTCCGACAAGGCTCCAAGAGACCCAGTACTTC.

This chain uses TRBV5-1 with TRBJ1-2, with D tentatively TRBD1 (5 bases). The CDR3 totals 15 residues. Germline V lookup: CDR1 SGHRS, CDR2 YFSETQ. V was cut by 2 bases and J by 5 bases, with 16 bases left in between. The CDR3 here is CASSLGQFDGYGYTF. The CDR3 bases are TGCGCCAGCAGCTTAGGACAATTTGATGGGTATGGCTACACCTTC.

Regarding this clonotype: One junction end disagrees with the germline gene, perhaps due to a read error. The chain's CDR3 is CAGSLSRSEQYF. For the CDR3, the DNA is TGTGCCGGCAGCCTTTCGCGGAGCGAGCAGTACTTC. The chain uses TRBV7-8 and TRBJ2-5; D remains unclear. The J call may be faulty, since TRBJ2-7 better matches the DNA end. Germline-derived CDR1 and CDR2 are SGHVS and FQNEAQ. CDR3 length: 12 residues.

This clonotype was counted a few times. The CDR3 sequence: CSARDRQGTFPRPNEKLFF. The CDR3 bases are TGCAGTGCTAGAGACCGACAGGGCACCTTCCCGAGGCCTAATGAAAAACTGTTTTTT. V gene TRBV20-1 combines with J gene TRBJ1-4, with TRBD1 matching over 7 bases. V lost 0 bases and J lost 3; bases outside the gene matches: 16. CDR1 DFQATT and CDR2 SNEGSKA come from the germline V gene (reference sequence). CDR3 length: 19 amino acids.

The J gene is TRBJ2-4, the V gene TRBV7-9; maybe TRBD1 (6 bases). This CDR3 has 16 residues. V gave up 5 bases and J gave up 1 base, with 15 bases separating them. Per germline, CDR1 SEHNR and CDR2 FQNEAQ (reference sequence). Here the CDR3 DNA reads TGTGCCAGCAGCGCCCGAACAGGGACGGCCAAAAACATTCAGTACTTC. Its translation: CASSARTGTAKNIQYF.

This clonotype was recorded only once. The rearrangement joins TRBV12-3 or TRBV12-4 to TRBJ1-6; D might be TRBD1 (5 bases). The CDR3 covers 15 residues. V shed 6 bases and J shed 4 bases, with 13 bases lying between them. In nucleotides, the CDR3 is TGTGCCAGCAGGGGGGGAGGGGCTTATAATTCACCCCTCCACTTT. Amino acids: CASRGGGAYNSPLHF.

The V gene is TRBV5-1, the J gene TRBJ2-7; no definite D call. The CDR3 is 15 residues long. The germline V gene encodes CDR1 SGHRS and CDR2 YFSETQ. Between the trimmed V and J ends, which lost 2 bases and 2 bases, there was a span of 14 bases. CDR3 nucleotides: TGCGCCAGCAGCTTAGTCGGGCAGGCCCCCTACGAGCAGTACTTC. Protein sequence: CASSLVGQAPYEQYF. Filled out from reference TRBV5-1 and TRBJ2-7, the complete variable domain reads KAGVTQTPRYLIKTRGQQVTLSCSPISGHRSVSWYQQTPGQGLQFLFEYFSETQRNKGNFPGRFSGRQFSNSRSEMNVSTLELGDSALYLCASSLVGQAPYEQYFGPGTRLTVT.

This rearrangement joins TRBV2 to TRBJ2-1; 9 bases match TRBD2. The germline CDR1 and CDR2 sequences are SNHLY and FYNNEI. CDR3 size: 14 residues. V shed 2 bases, J shed 6 bases, and the junction held 2 bases outside the gene matches. CDR3 amino acids: CASSESSGGNEQFF. CDR3 DNA: TGTGCCAGCAGTGAAAGTAGCGGGGGCAATGAGCAGTTCTTC.

The V call is TRBV28, the J call TRBJ2-2, with 7 bases fitting TRBD2. V lost 6 bases, J lost 1 base, and 5 bases stayed unmatched. CDR3 length equals 15 residues. Per the germline V gene, CDR1 is MDHEN and CDR2 is SYDVKM. The CDR3 bases are TGTGCCAGCAGCACGAGCGGGAAGAACACCGGGGAGCTGTTTTTT. Amino acids: CASSTSGKNTGELFF.

The chain uses TRBV2 and TRBJ2-1, with TRBD2 matching over 8 bases. This CDR3 has 14 amino acids. Trimming took 8 bases from V and 12 from J; bases not matched to a gene: 15. Germline-derived CDR1 and CDR2 are SNHLY and FYNNEI. CDR3 amino acids: CASLPRTCGGMQFF. CDR3 nucleotide sequence: TGTGCCAGCCTTCCCCGTACTTGCGGGGGGATGCAGTTCTTC.

This chain uses TRBV7-9 with TRBJ2-7; the D is unclear. V shed 1 base and J shed 3 bases, with 13 bases lying between them. The germline gives CDR1 SEHNR, CDR2 FQNEAQ (reference sequence). This CDR3 is built from 15 residues. The CDR3 sequence: CASSLVRQSLYEQYF. CDR3 coding DNA: TGTGCCAGCAGCTTAGTACGCCAGTCCCTCTACGAGCAGTACTTC.

A word on this clonotype: This may stem from a read error, because a much larger clone lies one nucleotide away. The genes are TRBV29-1 and TRBJ1-2; 7 bases are shared with TRBD1. The CDR3 extends over 14 amino acids. CDR1 and CDR2 from the germline V gene are SQVTM and ANQGSEA. V lost 3 bases and J lost 4; bases outside the gene matches: 8. CDR3 DNA sequence: TGCAGCGTTGAGGGCGGACAGGCCCGCTATGGCTACACCTTC. Protein: CSVEGGQARYGYTF. The variable domain in full, completed from reference TRBV29-1 and TRBJ1-2, reads SAVISQKPSRDICQRGTSLTIQCQVDSQVTMMFWYRQQPGQSLTLIATANQGSEATYESGFVIDKFPISRPNLTFSTLTVSNMSPEDSSIYLCSVEGGQARYGYTFGSGTRLTVV.

The V call is TRBV4-2, the J call TRBJ2-3; 10 nucleotides align to TRBD2. Germline V gene data show CDR1 as LGHNA and CDR2 as YNFKEQ. CDR3 size: 17 residues. The trim removed 1 base at V and 2 bases at J, leaving 6 bases unmatched. Here the CDR3 reads CASSQGLAGQFTDTQYF. The CDR3 DNA sequence: TGTGCCAGCAGCCAAGGACTAGCGGGCCAATTCACAGATACGCAGTATTTT.

The rearrangement uses TRBV4-2 and TRBJ2-5; TRBD2 agrees at 12 bases. Germline V gene sequence: CDR1 LGHNA, CDR2 YNFKEQ. This CDR3 spans 18 amino acids. Losses at the gene ends were 1 base for V and 5 bases for J; bases not matched to a gene: 11. CDR3 region: CASSQAHYLAGGPETQYF. CDR3 sequence (DNA): TGTGCCAGCAGCCAAGCCCACTATCTAGCGGGGGGGCCGGAGACCCAGTACTTC.

The rearrangement joins TRBV20-1 to TRBJ2-1; 13 bases map to TRBD2. This CDR3 has 17 residues. V dropped 6 bases and J dropped 0; count of bases not matched to a gene: 8. Germline assignment: CDR1 DFQATT and CDR2 SNEGSKA (reference sequence). CDR3 sequence reads: CSAPGTSGESSYNEQFF. Here the CDR3 DNA reads TGCAGTGCCCCCGGGACTAGCGGGGAAAGCTCCTACAATGAGCAGTTCTTC.

This clonotype has just a few counts. This chain links TRBV28 with TRBJ1-1; the D gene is possibly TRBD1 (5 bases). V lost 6 bases and J lost 4, with 12 bases in between. The CDR3 totals 13 residues. Looked up from germline, CDR1 is MDHEN and CDR2 is SYDVKM. DNA for the CDR3: TGTGCCAGCAGAGCCCAGGGTTTCACTGAAGCTTTCTTT. Amino acids: CASRAQGFTEAFF. Variable domain in full (rest from reference TRBV28 and TRBJ1-1): DVKVTQSSRYLVKRTGEKVFLECVQDMDHENMFWYRQDPGLGLRLIYFSYDVKMKEKGDIPEGYSVSREKKERFSLILESASTNQTSMYLCASRAQGFTEAFFGQGTRLTVV.

The V and J genes are TRBV7-8 and TRBJ1-1; D might be TRBD1 (5 bases). The CDR3 contains 16 residues. With 1 base removed from V and 0 bases from J, the gap between germline ends came to 12 bases. CDR1 and CDR2 (germline): SGHVS, FQNEAQ. The CDR3 region has the DNA TGTGCCAGCAGCTTAGAGGTCCCAGGGCTGAACACTGAAGCTTTCTTT. It encodes CASSLEVPGLNTEAFF.

In its sample, this clonotype was seen a few times. The J gene is TRBJ2-7, the V gene TRBV25-1; possible D gene TRBD1, 5 bases. Germline V gene sequence: CDR1 MGHDK, CDR2 SYGVNS. V was clipped by 0 bases and J by 3 bases, with 15 bases between them. CDR3 length equals 16 residues. Written as DNA, the CDR3 is TGTGCCAGCAGTGAATATGGGGTTGGGGCAGGCTACGAGCAGTACTTC. Translation gives CASSEYGVGAGYEQYF.

This clonotype was seen a single time. This chain uses TRBV30 with TRBJ1-3; D is unclear. Germline CDR1 and CDR2: GTSNPN and SVGIG (reference sequence). This CDR3 comprises 12 residues. V shed 5 bases and J shed 4 bases, with 9 bases lying between them. CDR3 DNA: TGTGCCTGGGGGTCATCCGGAAACACCATATATTTT. Its translation is CAWGSSGNTIYF.